Listed below are T cell receptor beta chains from one sample, sequenced in a study of quantifying T cell responses using KT2 cells. TCRdb fed the UMI-ligation and nested PCR reads into MiXCR, producing one record per CDR3 protein. The sample lists fewer than 50,000 distinct CDR3 sequences, 11% occurring once. Sequenced input: PBMCs spiked with cells of the T cell clone KT2. The receptors were sampled from a human donor. Both conserved end residues are part of each CDR3. A D gene is named only where the DNA matches it firmly. Not every row has a clone size; where given, it reads once, few, many or a size class.

D gene,V gene,J gene,clone size,CDR3 protein,CDR3 DNA
-,TRBV21-1,TRBJ2-7,-,CASSKEAAGGSYEQYF,TGTGCCAGCAGCAAAGAAGCGGCGGGAGGATCCTACGAGCAGTACTTC
-,TRBV12-3/TRBV12-4,TRBJ2-7,few,CASSLGPGPYEQYF,TGTGCCAGCAGTTTGGGACCCGGACCCTACGAGCAGTACTTC
-,TRBV4-1,TRBJ1-4,-,CASSQERPGGEKLFF,TGCGCCAGCAGCCAAGAGAGGCCGGGAGGTGAAAAACTGTTTTTT
-,TRBV7-9,TRBJ2-3,-,CASSLIGVDTQYF,TGTGCCAGCAGCTTAATTGGGGTAGATACGCAGTATTTT
TRBD2,TRBV5-5,TRBJ2-3,few,CASSFGLAGGTQYF,TGTGCCAGCAGCTTCGGACTAGCGGGAGGTACGCAGTATTTT
-,TRBV12-3/TRBV12-4,TRBJ1-5,-,CASSEGLSNQPQHF,TGTGCCAGCAGTGAGGGACTTAGCAATCAGCCCCAGCATTTT
-,TRBV7-3,TRBJ2-7,few,CASSSMDSPGLPPYEQYF,TGTGCCAGCAGCTCGATGGACAGTCCCGGTTTGCCCCCCTACGAGCAGTACTTC
TRBD1,TRBV2,TRBJ2-3,-,CASSRRRQGITDTQYF,TGTGCCAGCTCCCGAAGGAGACAGGGGATCACAGATACGCAGTATTTT
-,TRBV4-3,TRBJ2-3,few,CASSLEMGIDTQYF,TGCGCCAGCAGCCTGGAGATGGGGATAGATACGCAGTATTTT
-,TRBV28,TRBJ1-2,-,CASSPGFTMSYGYTF,TGTGCCAGCAGTCCTGGATTCACAATGTCCTATGGCTACACCTTC
TRBD2,TRBV12-3/TRBV12-4,TRBJ2-2,few,CASSLMLAGAGDTGELFF,TGTGCCAGCAGTTTGATGCTAGCGGGGGCCGGAGACACCGGGGAGCTGTTTTTT
TRBD1,TRBV4-2,TRBJ1-1,few,CASRQGQENTEAFF,TGTGCCAGCAGACAGGGACAGGAGAACACTGAAGCTTTCTTT
TRBD1,TRBV7-2,TRBJ2-1,few,CASSLHGTGFGNEQFF,TGTGCCAGCAGCTTACACGGGACAGGGTTTGGTAATGAGCAGTTCTTC
-,TRBV29-1,TRBJ1-2,few,CSVISSNYGYTF,TGCAGCGTCATTTCTTCTAACTATGGCTACACCTTC
-,TRBV7-2,TRBJ2-2,many,CASSYPGQTNTGELFF,TGTGCCAGCAGCTACCCGGGACAAACGAACACCGGGGAGCTGTTTTTT
-,TRBV9,TRBJ2-1,medium-sized,CASSGPLSGVGNNEQFF,TGTGCCAGCAGCGGCCCACTGTCAGGGGTCGGGAACAATGAGCAGTTCTTC
TRBD2,TRBV3-1,TRBJ2-3,few,CASSQDFASGVFTQYF,TGTGCCAGCAGCCAAGATTTTGCTAGCGGGGTCTTCACGCAGTATTTT
-,TRBV29-1,TRBJ2-1,many,CSVTGTNYNEQFF,TGCAGCGTAACCGGGACAAACTACAATGAGCAGTTCTTC
-,TRBV15,TRBJ1-1,-,CATRGPNTEAFF,TGTGCCACCAGGGGCCCGAACACTGAAGCTTTCTTT
-,TRBV20-1,TRBJ2-7,few,CSARDWGVDEQYF,TGCAGTGCTAGAGATTGGGGGGTCGACGAGCAGTACTTC
-,TRBV6-5,TRBJ2-7,-,CASSYDGTPSYEQYF,TGTGCCAGCAGTTACGACGGGACTCCCTCCTACGAGCAGTACTTC
-,TRBV20-1,TRBJ1-5,many,CSAQTDFSNQPQHF,TGCAGTGCTCAGACGGACTTTAGCAATCAGCCCCAGCATTTT
-,TRBV5-1,TRBJ2-2,-,CASSLDTGELFF,TGCGCCAGCAGCTTGGACACCGGGGAGCTGTTTTTT
-,TRBV24-1,TRBJ1-1,-,CATSDPRAREAFF,TGTGCCACCAGTGATCCGAGGGCTCGTGAAGCTTTCTTT
-,TRBV5-5,TRBJ2-7,-,CASSLAGRPNSYEQYF,TGTGCCAGCAGCTTGGCCGGACGGCCCAACTCCTACGAGCAGTACTTC
-,TRBV27,TRBJ2-7,many,CASSLSKGTYEQYF,TGTGCCAGCAGTTTATCGAAGGGGACCTACGAGCAGTACTTC
-,TRBV4-3,TRBJ2-7,many,CASSQGPGNDYEQYF,TGCGCCAGCAGCCAAGGCCCGGGAAATGACTACGAGCAGTACTTC
TRBD2,TRBV5-8,TRBJ2-1,many,CASSFQVSSGSARFF,TGTGCCAGCAGCTTTCAGGTTTCTAGCGGGAGCGCGCGGTTCTTC
TRBD1,TRBV19,TRBJ1-2,few,CASSDRGTYGYTF,TGTGCCAGTAGCGACAGGGGGACCTATGGCTACACCTTC
-,TRBV6-2/TRBV6-3,TRBJ2-1,-,CASRAGHNEQFF,TGTGCCAGCCGGGCGGGCCATAATGAGCAGTTCTTC
-,TRBV20-1,TRBJ2-7,few,CSAVQIASYEQYF,TGCAGTGCCGTACAGATAGCATCCTACGAGCAGTACTTC
-,TRBV5-4,TRBJ1-2,few,CASSPEQGFPYGYTF,TGTGCCAGCAGCCCCGAACAGGGCTTCCCTTATGGCTACACCTTC